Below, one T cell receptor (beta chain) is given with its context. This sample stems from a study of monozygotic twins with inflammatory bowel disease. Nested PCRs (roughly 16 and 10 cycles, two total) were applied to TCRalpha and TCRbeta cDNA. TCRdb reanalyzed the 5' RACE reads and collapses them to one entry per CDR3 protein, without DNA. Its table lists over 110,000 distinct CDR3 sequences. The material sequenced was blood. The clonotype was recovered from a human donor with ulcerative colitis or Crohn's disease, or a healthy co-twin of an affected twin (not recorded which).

CDR3 sequence reads: CASSLARGVGTEAFF. This chain connects TRBV5-1 to TRBJ1-1; the TCRdb D gene call, TRBD1, has no DNA to confirm it. The CDR3 has 15 residues. The V gene's germline CDR1 is SGHRS and CDR2 YFSETQ. Looking up the rest from reference TRBV5-1 and TRBJ1-1 gives the full variable domain: KAGVTQTPRYLIKTRGQQVTLSCSPISGHRSVSWYQQTPGQGLQFLFEYFSETQRNKGNFPGRFSGRQFSNSRSEMNVSTLELGDSALYLCASSLARGVGTEAFFGQGTRLTVV.